The 8 T cell receptor beta chains below were found in one sample sequenced in a study of control samples from healthy donors and cancer patients. Some clones are missing from TCRdb's copy, which holds only in-frame ones; the method was immunoSEQ multiplex PCR. In the table there are 57,000 or so clones, 90% of which are singletons. The sequenced sample was PBMCs. The source is a man between 60 and 75 years old with colorectal cancer.

This chain joins TRBV6-5 and TRBJ1-1; no firm D call. Trimming left V 6 bases short and J 8 bases short, with 16 bases between. Per germline, CDR1 MNHEY and CDR2 SVGAGI. This CDR3 spans 13 amino acids. CDR3 DNA: TGTGCCAGCAGCGCAGCCCGGACCCCCGAAGCTTTCTTT. It translates to CASSAARTPEAFF.

CDR3 in DNA: TGTGCCAGCAAGCCCGGACAGGGTTTGGGTGGCTACACCTTC. The encoded protein is CASKPGQGLGGYTF. The rearrangement joins TRBV2 to TRBJ1-2; 8 bases are shared with TRBD1. Germline assignment: CDR1 SNHLY and CDR2 FYNNEI. This CDR3 is 14 amino acids long. Unmatched junction bases numbered 11, after V lost 7 bases and J lost 7 bases.

The chain has TRBV30 and TRBJ2-1, with TRBD2 identical over 10 bases. This CDR3 spans 13 amino acids. Unmatched junction bases numbered 10, after V lost 8 bases and J lost 9 bases. CDR1 is GTSNPN and CDR2 is SVGIG in the germline V gene (reference sequence). The CDR3 protein is CALQRGGRGEQFF. As DNA, the CDR3 is TGTGCCCTACAGCGGGGGGGCCGAGGTGAGCAGTTCTTC.

The chain recombines TRBV5-1 with TRBJ2-3; D is ambiguous. This CDR3 is built from 12 residues. The germline V gene has CDR1 SGHRS and CDR2 YFSETQ. The V and J ends lost 7 bases and 0 bases respectively, with 6 bases between them. The CDR3 DNA sequence: TGCGCCAGCCGGGCCAGCACAGATACGCAGTATTTT. It encodes CASRASTDTQYF. Drawing the rest from reference TRBV5-1 and TRBJ2-3, the complete variable domain is KAGVTQTPRYLIKTRGQQVTLSCSPISGHRSVSWYQQTPGQGLQFLFEYFSETQRNKGNFPGRFSGRQFSNSRSEMNVSTLELGDSALYLCASRASTDTQYFGPGTRLTVL.

The chain links TRBV19 to TRBJ2-2; D is unclear. Germline CDR1 is LNHDA and CDR2 is SQIVND (reference sequence). This CDR3 has 15 residues. The germline V and J ends were trimmed by 0 bases and 5 bases, with 10 bases remaining between them. CDR3 protein: CASSIDQLATGELFF. The CDR3 DNA is TGTGCCAGTAGTATAGATCAACTTGCGACCGGGGAGCTGTTTTTT.

V gene TRBV28 combines with J gene TRBJ2-3, with TRBD1 matching 10 bases. Germline lookup yields CDR1 MDHEN and CDR2 SYDVKM. The CDR3 has 15 residues. The ends lost 2 bases at V and 2 bases at J; junction bases unmatched: 1. In nucleotides, the CDR3 is TGTGCCAGCAGTTTAGGGACAGGGGACACAGATACGCAGTATTTT. It is translated as CASSLGTGDTDTQYF.

This rearrangement joins TRBV12-5 to TRBJ1-2, with a possible D match to TRBD1 (5 bases). Germline-derived CDR1 and CDR2 are LGHNT and FRNRAP. The CDR3 extends over 14 amino acids. The V and J ends lost 6 bases and 1 base respectively, with 12 bases between them. CDR3 coding DNA: TGTGCTAGTGGCCTGGGACGGATTAACTATGGCTACACCTTC. As protein: CASGLGRINYGYTF.

The chain uses TRBV28 and TRBJ1-1; D might be TRBD1 (5 bases). Trimming left V 6 bases short and J 0 bases short, with 11 bases between. The CDR3 runs 14 residues. Germline assignment: CDR1 MDHEN and CDR2 SYDVKM. CDR3 bases: TGTGCCAGCAGGGAGGACACCTTGAACACTGAAGCTTTCTTT. It codes for CASREDTLNTEAFF.